This record concerns one T cell receptor beta chain sequence. This specimen comes from a study of blood T cell repertoires in COVID-19. Study information: From the United States, Italy and Spain came samples of acute and convalescent COVID-19.

Under the authors' procedure: Reference gene primers were amplified, and this amplification served to estimate nucleated cell counts. The data were produced by immunoSEQ multiplex PCR, yet TCRdb's version contains in-frame clones alone and is incomplete. The DNA was the basis for D and trimming; V, J and clone size are from that table. The sample includes 78,000 or so clones, about 83% of them seen just once. Unmatched junction bases numbered 5, after V lost 3 bases and J lost 4 bases. The CDR3 extends over 15 amino acids. CDR1 KGHSH and CDR2 LQKENI come from the germline V gene. Sequenced: peripheral blood. The sequence was obtained from an older woman with acute or convalescent COVID-19. The J gene is TRBJ1-3, the V gene TRBV18, with 8 bases fitting TRBD1. The CDR3 here is CASSPTGDTGNTIYF. The DNA for the CDR3 is TGTGCCAGCTCACCGACAGGGGATACAGGAAACACCATATATTTT.